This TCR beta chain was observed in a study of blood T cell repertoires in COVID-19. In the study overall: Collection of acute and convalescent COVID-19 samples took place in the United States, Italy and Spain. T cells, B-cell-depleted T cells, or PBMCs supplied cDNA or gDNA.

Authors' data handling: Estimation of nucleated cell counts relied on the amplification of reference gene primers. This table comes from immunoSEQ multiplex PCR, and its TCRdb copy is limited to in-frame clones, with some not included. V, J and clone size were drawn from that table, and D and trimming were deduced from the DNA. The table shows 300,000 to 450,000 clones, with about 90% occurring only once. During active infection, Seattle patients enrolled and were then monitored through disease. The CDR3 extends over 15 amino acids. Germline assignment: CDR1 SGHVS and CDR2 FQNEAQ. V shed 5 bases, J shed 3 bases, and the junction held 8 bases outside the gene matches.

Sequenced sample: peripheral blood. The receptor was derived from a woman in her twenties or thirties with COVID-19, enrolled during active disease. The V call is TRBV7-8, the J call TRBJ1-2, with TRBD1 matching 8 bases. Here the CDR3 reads CASSNRTGIHYGYTF. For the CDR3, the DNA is TGTGCCAGCAGCAACCGGACAGGGATCCACTATGGCTACACCTTC.